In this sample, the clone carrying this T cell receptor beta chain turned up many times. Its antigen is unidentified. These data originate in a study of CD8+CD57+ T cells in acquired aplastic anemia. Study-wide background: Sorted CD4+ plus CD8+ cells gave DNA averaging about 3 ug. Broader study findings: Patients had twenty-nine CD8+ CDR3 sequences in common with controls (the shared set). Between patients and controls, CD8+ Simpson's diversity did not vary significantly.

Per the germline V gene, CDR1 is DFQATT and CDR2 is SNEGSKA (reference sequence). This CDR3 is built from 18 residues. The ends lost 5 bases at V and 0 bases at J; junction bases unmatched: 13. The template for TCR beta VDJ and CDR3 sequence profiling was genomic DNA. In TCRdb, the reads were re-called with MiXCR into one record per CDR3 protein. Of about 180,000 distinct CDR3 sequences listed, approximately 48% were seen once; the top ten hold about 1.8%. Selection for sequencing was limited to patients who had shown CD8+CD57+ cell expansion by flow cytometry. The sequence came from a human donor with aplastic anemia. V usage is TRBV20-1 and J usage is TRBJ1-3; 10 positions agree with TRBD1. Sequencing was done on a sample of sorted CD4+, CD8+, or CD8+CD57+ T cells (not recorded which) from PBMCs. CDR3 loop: CSAGGGLGQGISGNTIYF. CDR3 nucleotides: TGCAGTGCTGGGGGAGGGTTGGGACAGGGGATCTCTGGAAACACCATATATTTT.